These 3 T cell receptor beta chains share one sample of origin, sequenced in a study of Ad26.COV2.S vaccination and SARS-CoV-2 variants. Using immunoSEQ multiplex PCR, the repertoire was profiled, and TCRdb retains in-frame clones only, with some absent. The table records about 460,000 clones, about nine tenths of them present only once. This sample's treatment: some 20 received Ad26.COV2.S at low or high dose, single or two shots; roughly five received placebo; per-sample allocation not given. Collection of the samples took place on day 63 after the first injection of vaccine or placebo. The sequencing used peripheral blood, collected in a trial of Ad26.COV2.S vaccine versus placebo. These receptors were taken from a person between 18 and 60 years old who received the Ad26.COV2.S COVID-19 vaccine or a placebo.

The chain joins TRBV7-8 to TRBJ1-5, with a weak D call TRBD1 (5 bases). CDR1 is SGHVS, CDR2 FQNEAQ, per germline. The V end lost 5 bases, the J end lost 0 bases, and 14 bases lay between the germline ends. The CDR3 is 16 residues long. Here the CDR3 reads CASSPRTRSSNQPQHF. CDR3 bases: TGTGCCAGCAGCCCTCGGACACGCTCTAGCAATCAGCCCCAGCATTTT.

The chain links TRBV9 to TRBJ1-3; D is unresolved. CDR3 length equals 17 residues. Per germline, CDR1 SGDLS and CDR2 YYNGEE. V lost 4 bases, J lost 0 bases, and 17 bases lay in between. The CDR3: CASSPSLSGFSGNTIYF. The CDR3 DNA follows: TGTGCCAGCAGCCCCTCGTTAAGCGGCTTCTCTGGAAACACCATATATTTT.

The CDR3 sequence is CASSLAGGPGELFF. The CDR3 region has the DNA TGCGCCAGCAGCTTGGCAGGGGGACCCGGGGAGCTGTTTTTT. The V call is TRBV5-1, the J call TRBJ2-2, with TRBD1 identical over 7 bases. Per the germline V gene, CDR1 is SGHRS and CDR2 is YFSETQ. The trim removed 0 bases at V and 6 bases at J, leaving 2 bases unmatched. The CDR3 spans 14 residues.